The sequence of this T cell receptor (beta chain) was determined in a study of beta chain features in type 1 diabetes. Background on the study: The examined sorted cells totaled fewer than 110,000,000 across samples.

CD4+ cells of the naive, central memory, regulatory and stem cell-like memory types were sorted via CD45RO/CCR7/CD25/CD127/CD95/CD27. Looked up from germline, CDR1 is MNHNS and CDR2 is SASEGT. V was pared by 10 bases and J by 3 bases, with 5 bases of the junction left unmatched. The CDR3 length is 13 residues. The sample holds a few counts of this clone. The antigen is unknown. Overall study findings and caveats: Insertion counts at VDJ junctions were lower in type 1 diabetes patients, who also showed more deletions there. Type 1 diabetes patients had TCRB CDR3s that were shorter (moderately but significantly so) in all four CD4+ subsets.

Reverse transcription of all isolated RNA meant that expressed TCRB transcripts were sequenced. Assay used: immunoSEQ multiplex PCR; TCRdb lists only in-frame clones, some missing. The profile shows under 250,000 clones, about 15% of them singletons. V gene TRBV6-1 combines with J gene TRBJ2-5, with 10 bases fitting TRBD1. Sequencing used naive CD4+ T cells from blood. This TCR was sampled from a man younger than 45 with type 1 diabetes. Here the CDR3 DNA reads TGTGCCATCCGGGACAGGGGAAAAGAGACCCAGTACTTC. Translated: CAIRDRGKETQYF.